This TCR beta chain came from a study of cytomegalovirus exposure and HLA in healthy donors. Overall study results and limits: Previously analyzed data showed that most TCR beta V segments were productive at a frequency of about 87% or about 30%.

V dropped 4 bases and J dropped 1; count of bases not matched to a gene: 8. The length of the CDR3 is 17 residues. CDR1 and CDR2 from the germline V gene are SGHTA and FQGNSA. With 60 Vbeta and 13 Jbeta primers, the PCR was carried out. Produced via immunoSEQ multiplex PCR; TCRdb's table is partial and in-frame only. The sample has approximately 190,000 clones; 87% are singletons. This clone was detected only once. Its cognate antigen is unknown. The clonotype was recovered from a man under 40 in good health and CMV-seronegative. Sequences were obtained from PBMCs. V is TRBV7-2 and J is TRBJ1-4, with 8 nucleotides matching TRBD1. The CDR3 loop is CASSSLRGQGTNEKLFF. In nucleotides, the CDR3 is TGTGCCAGCAGCTCGCTCAGGGGGCAGGGAACTAATGAAAAACTGTTTTTT.